This passage covers 25 T cell receptor beta chains from one sample sequenced in a study of T cell responses to AZD1222 COVID-19 vaccine. Only in-frame clones appear in the TCRdb table, and some are missing; sequencing was by immunoSEQ multiplex PCR. This table has 200,000 or so clones, about 92% appearing once. Sample: peripheral blood, taken on day 0 of AZD1222 vaccination. The origin of the receptors is an adult in good health.

The rearrangement joins TRBV9 to TRBJ1-1; D is unclear. CDR3 size: 12 residues. Germline-derived CDR1 and CDR2 are SGDLS and YYNGEE. With 0 bases removed from V and 4 bases from J, the gap between germline ends came to 4 bases. The CDR3 nucleotides read TGTGCCAGCAGCGTAGTACGCACTGAAGCTTTCTTT. Amino acids: CASSVVRTEAFF.

This chain uses TRBV28 with TRBJ2-5; 9 bases line up with TRBD1. Germline assignment: CDR1 MDHEN and CDR2 SYDVKM. V lost 6 bases, J lost 9 bases, and 11 bases stayed unmatched. This CDR3 has 14 residues. The CDR3 DNA is TGTGCCAGCAGGGATCCGGGACAGGGAGGGGCCCAGTACTTC. As protein: CASRDPGQGGAQYF.

The rearrangement uses TRBV9 and TRBJ1-2, with D perhaps matching TRBD1 (5 bases). Germline V gene sequence: CDR1 SGDLS, CDR2 YYNGEE. CDR3 size: 13 residues. V was shortened by 2 bases and J by 1 base, with 6 bases between the two germline ends. In nucleotides, the CDR3 is TGTGCCAGCAGCGTGGACAATAACTATGGCTACACCTTC. Translating it yields CASSVDNNYGYTF.

The V call is TRBV7-9, the J call TRBJ1-3, with D possibly TRBD1 on 6 matching bases. The CDR3 is 17 amino acids. Trimming shortened V by 2 bases and J by 4 bases, and 18 bases separated the two germline ends. CDR1 and CDR2 (germline): SEHNR, FQNEAQ (reference sequence). CDR3: CASSLKAQGLRGNTIYF. DNA for the CDR3: TGTGCCAGCAGCTTAAAGGCCCAGGGGCTCCGCGGAAACACCATATATTTT.

The chain employs TRBV3-1 (or the pseudogene TRBV3-2) and TRBJ1-1; tentative D call: TRBD1 (6 bases). CDR1 is LGHDT, CDR2 YNNKEL, per germline (reference sequence). This CDR3 has 16 amino acids. Trimming pared 2 bases from V and 1 base from J, leaving 14 bases between. CDR3 sequence: CASSQWRGLQNTEAFF. CDR3 sequence (DNA): TGTGCCAGCAGCCAATGGAGGGGGTTACAGAACACTGAAGCTTTCTTT.

The chain recombines TRBV7-2 with TRBJ1-5; weak D call: TRBD1 (5 bases). Looked up from germline, CDR1 is SGHTA and CDR2 is FQGNSA. Trimming removed 1 base from V and 6 bases from J, with 13 bases in between. CDR3 length equals 15 residues. Here the CDR3 reads CASSLEGRGSQPQHF. In DNA, the CDR3 is TGTGCCAGCAGCTTAGAGGGCCGGGGGAGTCAGCCCCAGCATTTT.

The gene calls are TRBV10-3 and TRBJ1-1; 7 bases are a match to TRBD1. CDR1 ENHRY and CDR2 SYGVKD come from the germline V gene. Trimming removed 6 bases from V and 3 bases from J; junction bases left unmatched: 4. The CDR3 sequence is 13 residues long. CDR3 residues: CAIRRQGDTEAFF. The DNA of the CDR3 is TGTGCCATCAGGAGACAGGGCGACACTGAAGCTTTCTTT.

The rearrangement links TRBV7-3 to TRBJ1-1, with a tentative D call TRBD1 (5 bases). Germline CDR1 reads SGHTA; CDR2 reads FQGTGA. The CDR3 sequence is 13 residues long. Trimming removed 2 bases at V and 1 base at J, with 5 bases between. CDR3 residues: CASSLQGNTEAFF. The CDR3 nucleotides are TGTGCCAGCAGCTTACAGGGGAACACTGAAGCTTTCTTT. The variable domain in full, with the rest retrieved from reference TRBV7-3 and TRBJ1-1, is GAGVSQTPSNKVTEKGKYVELRCDPISGHTALYWYRQSLGQGPEFLIYFQGTGAADDSGLPNDRFFAVRPEGSVSTLKIQRTERGDSAVYLCASSLQGNTEAFFGQGTRLTVV.

The chain combines TRBV19 with TRBJ1-4; TRBD1 is a possible D gene (5 bases). Germline V gene data show CDR1 as LNHDA and CDR2 as SQIVND (reference sequence). The CDR3 is 14 amino acids. Trimming cost V 4 bases and J 5 bases, with 11 bases left between them. CDR3 protein: CASSTWGSNEKLFF. In nucleotides, the CDR3 is TGTGCCAGTAGTACATGGGGGAGCAATGAAAAACTGTTTTTT.

The V call is TRBV21-1, the J call TRBJ2-7. TRBV21-1 is noted as a pseudogene. This CDR3 has 20 residues. The CDR3 DNA follows: TGTGCCAGCAGCAAAGTTAGCAGGGGAGGATCCCCCCCTCTCTCCTACGAGCAGTACGTC. Its protein is CASSKVSRGGSPPLSYEQYV.

The J gene is TRBJ1-4, the V gene TRBV14, with D tentatively TRBD1 (5 bases). The germline V gene has CDR1 SGHDN and CDR2 FVKESK. The V and J ends lost 5 bases and 0 bases respectively, with 13 bases between them. This CDR3 comprises 16 residues. CDR3 loop: CASSATGGATNEKLFF. The DNA for the CDR3 is TGTGCCAGCAGCGCCACGGGGGGAGCAACTAATGAAAAACTGTTTTTT.

V is TRBV6-2 or TRBV6-3 and J is TRBJ1-1, with D unclear. Per the germline V gene, CDR1 is MNHEY and CDR2 is SVGEGT. The V gene lost 6 bases and the J gene lost 0 bases, with 11 bases spanning the gap. The CDR3 contains 14 residues. The CDR3 bases are TGTGCCAGCAGCAGCCCTGCATTGAACACTGAAGCTTTCTTT. Protein: CASSSPALNTEAFF.

The J gene is TRBJ1-6, the V gene TRBV30; D remains ambiguous. This CDR3 region has 15 residues. CDR1 GTSNPN and CDR2 SVGIG come from the germline V gene (reference sequence). Trimming stripped 5 bases from V and 3 bases from J, with 14 bases between. The CDR3 loop is CAWVPRISYNSPLHF. The CDR3 region has the DNA TGTGCCTGGGTACCCAGGATTAGCTATAATTCACCCCTCCACTTT.

This clone was recorded once. In DNA form, the CDR3 reads TGTGCCACCAGCAGAGTGGGGGGGAACTTATCCTACGAGCAGTACGTC. The encoded protein is CATSRVGGNLSYEQYV. The rearrangement links TRBV15 to TRBJ2-7; 7 bases agree with TRBD2. Germline CDR1 is LNHNV and CDR2 is YYDKDF (reference sequence). The trim removed 1 base at V and 1 base at J, leaving 7 bases unmatched. The CDR3 sequence is 16 residues long.

V and J are TRBV5-1 and TRBJ2-6, with D uncertain. The CDR3 runs to 16 residues. Looked up from germline, CDR1 is SGHRS and CDR2 is YFSETQ. V lost 4 bases to trimming and J lost 0 bases, with 11 bases between them. This CDR3 reads CASSPAVTSGANVLTF. Here the CDR3 DNA reads TGCGCCAGCAGCCCCGCCGTGACCTCTGGGGCCAACGTCCTGACTTTC. Variable domain in full (rest from reference TRBV5-1 and TRBJ2-6): KAGVTQTPRYLIKTRGQQVTLSCSPISGHRSVSWYQQTPGQGLQFLFEYFSETQRNKGNFPGRFSGRQFSNSRSEMNVSTLELGDSALYLCASSPAVTSGANVLTFGAGSRLTVL.

The chain carries TRBV5-4 and TRBJ2-7; no clear D. The ends were cut back, 1 base at V and 5 bases at J, with 10 bases in the middle. CDR3 size: 13 residues. Germline V gene sequence: CDR1 SGHNT, CDR2 YYREEE (reference sequence). CDR3 sequence reads: CASSLPQGDEQYV. Written as DNA, the CDR3 is TGTGCCAGCAGCTTGCCTCAAGGCGACGAGCAGTACGTC.

This clone was counted once. J is TRBJ1-2 and V is TRBV10-3, with D tentatively TRBD1 (6 bases). Looked up from germline, CDR1 is ENHRY and CDR2 is SYGVKD. The germline V and J ends were trimmed by 2 bases and 0 bases, with 13 bases remaining between them. CDR3 length equals 16 residues. CDR3 DNA sequence: TGTGCCATCAGTGAGCGGACAGACCTGGCTAACTATGGCTACACCTTC. It codes for CAISERTDLANYGYTF.

This chain joins TRBV7-9 and TRBJ2-7; tentative D call: TRBD1 (6 bases). Germline V lookup: CDR1 SEHNR, CDR2 FQNEAQ (reference sequence). The CDR3 contains 13 residues. Trimming removed 5 bases from V and 4 bases from J, with 12 bases in between. The CDR3: CASSAETGYEQYV. As DNA, the CDR3 is TGTGCCAGCAGCGCCGAGACAGGTTACGAGCAGTACGTC.

The CDR3 is CASSITNSNQPQHF. CDR3 nucleotides: TGTGCCAGTAGTATAACAAACAGCAATCAGCCCCAGCATTTT. The chain employs TRBV19 and TRBJ1-5; D gene ambiguous. Deletions cut 2 bases from V and 1 base from J, with 6 bases between. Germline-derived CDR1 and CDR2 are LNHDA and SQIVND (reference sequence). This CDR3 is built from 14 residues.

This sequence joins TRBV28 and TRBJ2-5, with D possibly matching TRBD1 (6 bases). V lost 5 bases to trimming and J lost 5 bases, with 18 bases between them. Germline CDR1 and CDR2: MDHEN and SYDVKM. CDR3 length equals 15 residues. CDR3 amino acids: CASSPTGKLEETQYF. The CDR3 nucleotides are TGTGCCAGCAGTCCTACAGGGAAATTGGAGGAGACCCAGTACTTC.

The chain uses TRBV4-3 and TRBJ1-1; a possible D gene is TRBD1 (5 bases). Germline V CDR1 and CDR2: LGHNA, YSLEER. V was cut by 0 bases and J by 5 bases, with 13 bases left in between. This CDR3 is built from 15 residues. CDR3 in DNA: TGCGCCAGCAGCCAAGATGCGGGGGGTTGGACTGAAGCTTTCTTT. Residues: CASSQDAGGWTEAFF.

The CDR3, as DNA: TGTGCCAGCAGCTACCCGAGTCGGAGCCTAGGGAATTCACCCCTCCACTTT. Residues: CASSYPSRSLGNSPLHF. The gene calls are TRBV7-9 and TRBJ1-6; no reliable D call. This CDR3 is 17 amino acids long. Trimming cost V 4 bases and J 7 bases, with 20 bases left between them. Germline V lookup: CDR1 SEHNR, CDR2 FQNEAQ (reference sequence).

J is TRBJ1-6 and V is TRBV19, with a possible D match to TRBD1 (6 bases). V lost 2 bases, J lost 9 bases, and 14 bases lay in between. Germline V gene sequence: CDR1 LNHDA, CDR2 SQIVND (reference sequence). This CDR3 has 15 residues. The CDR3 nucleotides read TGTGCCAGTAGTATATCCGGCAGGGGAGCTTCACCCCTCCACTTT. Amino acid sequence: CASSISGRGASPLHF.

This clone has just one count. The chain recombines TRBV9 with TRBJ1-1; 8 nucleotides agree with TRBD1. V lost 3 bases and J lost 1; bases outside the gene matches: 5. Germline lookup yields CDR1 SGDLS and CDR2 YYNGEE. The CDR3 runs 15 residues. The DNA for the CDR3 is TGTGCCAGCAGCGGGCAGGGGGCTCAGAACACTGAAGCTTTCTTT. Its translation: CASSGQGAQNTEAFF.

The chain couples TRBV27 to TRBJ2-6; 7 nucleotides agree with TRBD1. With V trimmed by 7 bases and J by 0 bases, 9 bases remained unmatched. Looked up from germline, CDR1 is MNHEY and CDR2 is SMNVEV (reference sequence). The CDR3 covers 17 residues. The CDR3: CASTPTGLSSGANVLTF. Here the CDR3 DNA reads TGTGCCAGCACCCCGACAGGGTTAAGCTCTGGGGCCAACGTCCTGACTTTC.